These T cell receptor beta chains were read from a single sample in a study of beta chain bispecific antibodies for T cell cancers. No antigens are known for them. Each CDR3 protein gets one entry after TCRdb re-called the 5' RACE reads with MiXCR. The data show 20,000 to 25,000 distinct CDR3 sequences, about 2.6% seen once. Source material: healthy donor T cells cultured with leukemia cells. These receptors were obtained from a human donor in good health. Some clones in this sample may be carry-over from other donors' samples. Both conserved end residues are part of each CDR3. Fields, in order: J gene, D gene, clone size, V gene, CDR3 DNA, CDR3 protein. D genes are given only for firm matches. Clone size is stated in some rows and not others, as once, few, many or a class when expanded.

J gene: TRBJ1-1; D gene: -; clone size: many; V gene: TRBV2; CDR3 DNA: TGTGCCAGCAGGATGACAGTGAACACTGAAGCTTTCTTT; CDR3 protein: CASRMTVNTEAFF
J gene: TRBJ1-2; D gene: -; clone size: many; V gene: TRBV25-1; CDR3 DNA: TGTGCCAGCAGTCACGCTGGGGGGCAGGGAGGCTACACCTTC; CDR3 protein: CASSHAGGQGGYTF
J gene: TRBJ2-7; D gene: -; clone size: many; V gene: TRBV3-1; CDR3 DNA: TGTGCCAGCAGCCAAGTCAACAGGGACGAGCAGTACTTC; CDR3 protein: CASSQVNRDEQYF
J gene: TRBJ1-5; D gene: -; clone size: many; V gene: TRBV4-1; CDR3 DNA: TGCGCCAGCAGCCTCCTGAGGGGGTATGATCAGCCCCAGCATTTT; CDR3 protein: CASSLLRGYDQPQHF
J gene: TRBJ1-4; D gene: -; clone size: many; V gene: TRBV6-1; CDR3 DNA: TGTGCCACCACTGATTTGATGACTAACAGGGTACCTAATGAAAAACTGTTTTTT; CDR3 protein: CATTDLMTNRVPNEKLFF
J gene: TRBJ1-1; D gene: -; clone size: many; V gene: TRBV19; CDR3 DNA: TGTGCCACAGAGGGGGGAGGACGCCCCATGAACACTGAAGCTTTCTTT; CDR3 protein: CATEGGGRPMNTEAFF
J gene: TRBJ1-2; D gene: TRBD1; clone size: many; V gene: TRBV29-1; CDR3 DNA: TGCAGCGTTGATCTAGCGGACAGGGGACTTGAATATGGCTACACCTTC; CDR3 protein: CSVDLADRGLEYGYTF
J gene: TRBJ1-1; D gene: TRBD1; clone size: many; V gene: TRBV10-2; CDR3 DNA: TGCGCCAGCCTACAGGGGTCCACTGAAGCTTTCTTT; CDR3 protein: CASLQGSTEAFF
J gene: TRBJ1-5; D gene: TRBD1; clone size: many; V gene: TRBV7-6; CDR3 DNA: TGTGCCAGCAGCCCGGACAGGACCCGGCCCCAGCATTTT; CDR3 protein: CASSPDRTRPQHF
J gene: TRBJ1-2; D gene: -; clone size: many; V gene: TRBV3-1; CDR3 DNA: TGTGCCAGCAGCCAAGAGGACAGCTACTATGGCTACACCTTC; CDR3 protein: CASSQEDSYYGYTF
J gene: TRBJ2-1; D gene: -; clone size: many; V gene: TRBV7-9; CDR3 DNA: TGTGCCAGCAGCTTAGGGGTTAGCTCCTACAATGAGCAGTTCTTC; CDR3 protein: CASSLGVSSYNEQFF
J gene: TRBJ2-3; D gene: TRBD2; clone size: many; V gene: TRBV12-3/TRBV12-4; CDR3 DNA: TGTGCCAGCAGGCCCCGGACTAGCCCAGTAGCTACGCAGTATTTT; CDR3 protein: CASRPRTSPVATQYF
J gene: TRBJ1-2; D gene: -; clone size: many; V gene: TRBV3-1; CDR3 DNA: TGTGCCAGCAGCCAAGTTTGGGGCTCGGGCTCCCTCAACTATGGCTACACCTTC; CDR3 protein: CASSQVWGSGSLNYGYTF
J gene: TRBJ2-7; D gene: -; clone size: many; V gene: TRBV27; CDR3 DNA: TGTGCCAGCAGCCTTGACGGAACCCAACTCTACGAGCAGTACTTC; CDR3 protein: CASSLDGTQLYEQYF
J gene: TRBJ2-7; D gene: -; clone size: many; V gene: TRBV15; CDR3 DNA: TGTGCCACCAGCAGAGCGGAAGGGGGCTACGAGCAGTACTTC; CDR3 protein: CATSRAEGGYEQYF
J gene: TRBJ2-7; D gene: -; clone size: -; V gene: TRBV5-4; CDR3 DNA: TGTGCCAGCAGCTTCGCCCGGGCGGGGACCTACGAGCAGTACTTC; CDR3 protein: CASSFARAGTYEQYF
J gene: TRBJ1-4; D gene: -; clone size: many; V gene: TRBV10-2; CDR3 DNA: TGCGCCAGCAGTCCTCCAGGGAGTGGTGAAAAACTGTTTTTT; CDR3 protein: CASSPPGSGEKLFF
J gene: TRBJ2-1; D gene: -; clone size: medium-sized; V gene: TRBV7-8; CDR3 DNA: TGTGCCAGCAGCTTAGCCCCTTGGGACTCGGCCTACAATGAGCAGTTCTTC; CDR3 protein: CASSLAPWDSAYNEQFF
J gene: TRBJ2-7; D gene: TRBD2; clone size: many; V gene: TRBV20-1; CDR3 DNA: TGCAGTGCTAGAGATCCGGGGGGACGCCCCACTCGCGAGCAGTACTTC; CDR3 protein: CSARDPGGRPTREQYF
J gene: TRBJ2-1; D gene: -; clone size: medium-sized; V gene: TRBV7-6; CDR3 DNA: TGTGCCAGCAGCTTAGGTATCAGCGCTAGCGCCTACAATGAGCAGTTCTTC; CDR3 protein: CASSLGISASAYNEQFF
J gene: TRBJ2-5; D gene: TRBD1; clone size: large; V gene: TRBV11-2; CDR3 DNA: TGTGCCAGCAGCCTAATTACAGGGGGGACCCAGTACTTC; CDR3 protein: CASSLITGGTQYF
J gene: TRBJ2-3; D gene: -; clone size: many; V gene: TRBV10-3; CDR3 DNA: TGTGCCATCAGTGACTCAGGAGATACGCAGTATTTT; CDR3 protein: CAISDSGDTQYF
J gene: TRBJ1-2; D gene: -; clone size: few; V gene: TRBV5-6; CDR3 DNA: TGTGCCAGCAGCTTGGAGGGTTCGTATGGCTACACCTTC; CDR3 protein: CASSLEGSYGYTF
J gene: TRBJ2-5; D gene: TRBD2; clone size: many; V gene: TRBV5-1; CDR3 DNA: TGCGCCAGCAGGGGGACCGGGACTAGCGGGGGTGCAAGGAAGGAGACCCAGTACTTC; CDR3 protein: CASRGTGTSGGARKETQYF
J gene: TRBJ1-1; D gene: -; clone size: many; V gene: TRBV5-1; CDR3 DNA: TGCGCCAGCAGCTTGCTCGGCATGAACACTGAAGCTTTCTTT; CDR3 protein: CASSLLGMNTEAFF
J gene: TRBJ2-7; D gene: -; clone size: many; V gene: TRBV27; CDR3 DNA: TGTGCCAGCAGTTTAGCTGGGGCCGGATCGTACGAGCAGTACTTC; CDR3 protein: CASSLAGAGSYEQYF
J gene: TRBJ1-5; D gene: -; clone size: many; V gene: TRBV5-6; CDR3 DNA: TGTGCCAGCAGCTTTCAAGGGTCCCATCAGCCCCAGCATTTT; CDR3 protein: CASSFQGSHQPQHF
J gene: TRBJ1-5; D gene: -; clone size: few; V gene: TRBV19; CDR3 DNA: TGTGCCAGCCCCCAAGGGGGGCGAGACCAGCCCCAGCATTTT; CDR3 protein: CASPQGGRDQPQHF
J gene: TRBJ2-1; D gene: TRBD2; clone size: medium-sized; V gene: TRBV5-4; CDR3 DNA: TGTGCCAGCAGCTTGTGGACTAGCGATGAGCAGTTCTTC; CDR3 protein: CASSLWTSDEQFF
J gene: TRBJ1-2; D gene: -; clone size: medium-sized; V gene: TRBV19; CDR3 DNA: TGTGGATCGGGGTCTGACTATGGCTACACCTTC; CDR3 protein: CGSGSDYGYTF
J gene: TRBJ2-1; D gene: TRBD1; clone size: many; V gene: TRBV5-1; CDR3 DNA: TGCGCCAGCAGCTTGTGGGACAGGGGTTATGAGCAGTTCTTC; CDR3 protein: CASSLWDRGYEQFF
J gene: TRBJ1-1; D gene: -; clone size: many; V gene: TRBV5-1; CDR3 DNA: TGCGCCAGCAGCTTGGCTTTAGCTACGAACACTGAAGCTTTCTTT; CDR3 protein: CASSLALATNTEAFF
J gene: TRBJ2-3; D gene: -; clone size: -; V gene: TRBV5-1; CDR3 DNA: TGCGCCAGCAGCTTGAGAATGGATACGCAGTATTTT; CDR3 protein: CASSLRMDTQYF
J gene: TRBJ2-2; D gene: -; clone size: many; V gene: TRBV5-1; CDR3 DNA: TGCGCCAGCAGCTTGGAGGACCGGCCCGGGGAGCTGTTTTTT; CDR3 protein: CASSLEDRPGELFF
J gene: TRBJ1-5; D gene: -; clone size: many; V gene: TRBV3-1; CDR3 DNA: TGTGCCAGCAGCCAAGATCAGGAGGAGCCCCAGCATTTT; CDR3 protein: CASSQDQEEPQHF
J gene: TRBJ2-3; D gene: -; clone size: many; V gene: TRBV4-1; CDR3 DNA: TGCGCCAGCGCCCTAGATCGGGCCACAGATACGCAGTATTTT; CDR3 protein: CASALDRATDTQYF
J gene: TRBJ1-5; D gene: -; clone size: medium-sized; V gene: TRBV5-1; CDR3 DNA: TGCGCCAGCATAGCCGGTGGGGGGTCCTCGGGGCCCCAGCATTTT; CDR3 protein: CASIAGGGSSGPQHF
J gene: TRBJ1-1; D gene: -; clone size: many; V gene: TRBV12-3/TRBV12-4; CDR3 DNA: TGTGCCAGCAGTTTAACCGGGACTGAAGCTTTCTTT; CDR3 protein: CASSLTGTEAFF
J gene: TRBJ2-1; D gene: TRBD2; clone size: many; V gene: TRBV6-1; CDR3 DNA: TGTGCCAGCAGTGAACTTAGAGGCGGGGGGCGGTACAATGAGCAGTTCTTC; CDR3 protein: CASSELRGGGRYNEQFF
J gene: TRBJ1-2; D gene: -; clone size: many; V gene: TRBV6-6; CDR3 DNA: TGTGCCAGCAGTTACCTTATGTCCGACTATGGCTACACCTTC; CDR3 protein: CASSYLMSDYGYTF
J gene: TRBJ2-7; D gene: -; clone size: many; V gene: TRBV20-1; CDR3 DNA: TGCAGTGCTAGGGCGGCGGTGACCTACGAGCAGTACTTC; CDR3 protein: CSARAAVTYEQYF
J gene: TRBJ2-3; D gene: TRBD2; clone size: many; V gene: TRBV6-6; CDR3 DNA: TGTGCCAGCAGGGAGACGTTCCAGCGGGGTAAGGATACGCAGTATTTT; CDR3 protein: CASRETFQRGKDTQYF
J gene: TRBJ2-3; D gene: TRBD2; clone size: many; V gene: TRBV20-1; CDR3 DNA: TGCAGTGCCAGTACTAGCGGGGGCACAGATACGCAGTATTTT; CDR3 protein: CSASTSGGTDTQYF
J gene: TRBJ2-2; D gene: -; clone size: few; V gene: TRBV3-1; CDR3 DNA: TGTGCCAGCAGCCAAATAACAGGCCGCACCGGGGAGCTGTTTTTT; CDR3 protein: CASSQITGRTGELFF
J gene: TRBJ1-3; D gene: -; clone size: many; V gene: TRBV29-1; CDR3 DNA: TGCAGCGTGGCGTGGGGCTCTGGAAACACCATATATTTT; CDR3 protein: CSVAWGSGNTIYF
J gene: TRBJ1-1; D gene: -; clone size: -; V gene: TRBV5-5; CDR3 DNA: TGTGCCAGCAGCTTAGAGATCCTGAACACTGAAGCTTTCTTT; CDR3 protein: CASSLEILNTEAFF
J gene: TRBJ2-1; D gene: -; clone size: many; V gene: TRBV12-3/TRBV12-4; CDR3 DNA: TGTGCCAGCAGTTTGTATCCGGAGGAGCAGTTCTTC; CDR3 protein: CASSLYPEEQFF
J gene: TRBJ1-6; D gene: -; clone size: many; V gene: TRBV6-1; CDR3 DNA: TGTGCCAGCAGTGAACCCCCGGGGGGCTCTAATTCACCCCTCCACTTT; CDR3 protein: CASSEPPGGSNSPLHF
J gene: TRBJ2-2; D gene: -; clone size: many; V gene: TRBV9; CDR3 DNA: TGTGCCAGCAGCGTAGGGACAGAATACACCGGGGAGCTGTTTTTT; CDR3 protein: CASSVGTEYTGELFF
J gene: TRBJ1-1; D gene: TRBD1; clone size: many; V gene: TRBV3-1; CDR3 DNA: TGTGCCAGCAGCCAAGAAGGGACAGGCATAATGAACACTGAAGCTTTCTTT; CDR3 protein: CASSQEGTGIMNTEAFF
J gene: TRBJ1-1; D gene: TRBD1; clone size: many; V gene: TRBV18; CDR3 DNA: TGTGCCAGCTCACCCGGGACAGAAGCCACTGAAGCTTTCTTT; CDR3 protein: CASSPGTEATEAFF
J gene: TRBJ1-1; D gene: -; clone size: many; V gene: TRBV3-1; CDR3 DNA: TGTGCCAGCAGCCAAGTACAGGGGAACACTGAAGCTTTCTTT; CDR3 protein: CASSQVQGNTEAFF
J gene: TRBJ1-1; D gene: TRBD1; clone size: many; V gene: TRBV7-6; CDR3 DNA: TGTGCCAGCAGCTTAGCGGACAGGGGAGACACTGAAGCTTTCTTT; CDR3 protein: CASSLADRGDTEAFF
J gene: TRBJ1-1; D gene: -; clone size: many; V gene: TRBV10-2; CDR3 DNA: TGCGCCAGCAGTTCTGACCCTTTTTTGAACACTGAAGCTTTCTTT; CDR3 protein: CASSSDPFLNTEAFF
J gene: TRBJ1-1; D gene: -; clone size: many; V gene: TRBV5-1; CDR3 DNA: TGCGCCAGCAGCTTTGGGCGTGAAGCTTTCTTT; CDR3 protein: CASSFGREAFF
J gene: TRBJ1-5; D gene: -; clone size: many; V gene: TRBV27; CDR3 DNA: TGTGCCAGCAGTTTATCCAGGGCAGGGGTCAACCTAGGCAATCAGCCCCAGCATTTT; CDR3 protein: CASSLSRAGVNLGNQPQHF
J gene: TRBJ2-6; D gene: -; clone size: -; V gene: TRBV9; CDR3 DNA: TGTGCCAGCAGCGTAGACGGCTCTGGGGCCAACGTCCTGACTTTC; CDR3 protein: CASSVDGSGANVLTF
J gene: TRBJ1-1; D gene: -; clone size: many; V gene: TRBV5-1; CDR3 DNA: TGCGCCAGCAGCTTGGTGATGGGCGTGAACACTGAAGCTTTCTTT; CDR3 protein: CASSLVMGVNTEAFF
J gene: TRBJ1-1; D gene: -; clone size: many; V gene: TRBV6-6; CDR3 DNA: TGTGCCAGCAGTTACGGGTTTGGCACTGAAGCTTTCTTT; CDR3 protein: CASSYGFGTEAFF